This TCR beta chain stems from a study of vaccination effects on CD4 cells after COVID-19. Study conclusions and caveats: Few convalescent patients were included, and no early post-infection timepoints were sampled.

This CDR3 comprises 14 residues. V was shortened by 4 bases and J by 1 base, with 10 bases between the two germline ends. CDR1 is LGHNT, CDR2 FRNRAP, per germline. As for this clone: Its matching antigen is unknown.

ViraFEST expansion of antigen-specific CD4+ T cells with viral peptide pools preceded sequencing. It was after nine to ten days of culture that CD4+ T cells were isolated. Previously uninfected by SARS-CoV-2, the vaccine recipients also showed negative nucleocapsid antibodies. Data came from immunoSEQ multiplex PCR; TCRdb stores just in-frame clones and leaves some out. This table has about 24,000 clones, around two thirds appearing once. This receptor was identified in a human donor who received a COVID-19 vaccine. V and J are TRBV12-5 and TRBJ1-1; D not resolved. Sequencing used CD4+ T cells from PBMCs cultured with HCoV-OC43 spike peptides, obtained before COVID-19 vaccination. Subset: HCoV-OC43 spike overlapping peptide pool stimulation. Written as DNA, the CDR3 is TGTGCTAGTGGTTCCGGAGTTTCGAACACTGAAGCTTTCTTT. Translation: CASGSGVSNTEAFF.